Each of the 29 T cell receptor beta chains below was sequenced from the same sample in a study of T-cell reconstitution after alpha-beta-depleted transplantation in children. The TCRbeta library was prepared with unique molecular identifiers. Via MiXCR, TCRdb re-called the PCR reads, giving one row per CDR3 protein. This repertoire shows hundreds of thousands of distinct CDR3 sequences, roughly a quarter found once; its top ten account for 4.8%. Material: PBMCs, mostly from graft donor cells, obtained 360 days after TCRalphabeta/CD19-depleted stem cell transplant. The receptor source for this set is a female patient aged 2 to 10 who had a stem cell transplant for congenital amegakaryocytic thrombocytopenia, so the T cells may come from the graft donor.

The genes are TRBV20-1 and TRBJ1-1, with D perhaps matching TRBD1 (5 bases). The CDR3 extends over 14 amino acids. Germline V lookup: CDR1 DFQATT, CDR2 SNEGSKA (reference sequence). Trimming shortened V by 4 bases and J by 0 bases, and 12 bases separated the two germline ends. This chain's CDR3 is CSATQGAMNTEAFF. The DNA for the CDR3 is TGCAGTGCTACTCAGGGAGCCATGAACACTGAAGCTTTCTTT.

This clonotype appeared a single time. Because it lacks the conserved phenylalanine or tryptophan at the end, this CDR3 is likely a read error. The chain joins TRBV13 to TRBJ2-7, with TRBD1 identical over 8 bases. Losses at the gene ends were 1 base for V and 6 bases for J; bases not matched to a gene: 11. From germline, CDR1 is PRHDT and CDR2 FYEKMQ (reference sequence). The CDR3 consists of 16 residues. The CDR3 spells CASSLEMDRDSPEQYL. CDR3 nucleotide sequence: TGTGCCAGCAGCTTAGAGATGGACAGGGATAGCCCCGAGCAGTACTTA.

The table lists this clonotype with a few counts. The genes are TRBV18 and TRBJ2-5; D gene ambiguous. V was trimmed by 0 bases and J by 4 bases, leaving 6 bases between them. The CDR3 totals 13 residues. Germline assignment: CDR1 KGHSH and CDR2 LQKENI. DNA for the CDR3: TGTGCCAGCTCACCACCGGTCGGAGAGACCCAGTACTTC. Its protein product is CASSPPVGETQYF.

Here the CDR3 reads CASSSERLGSRDTEAFF. In nucleotides, the CDR3 is TGTGCCAGCAGTTCCGAGAGGTTGGGCAGCCGAGACACTGAAGCTTTCTTT. The rearrangement links TRBV6-5 to TRBJ1-1; D is unclear. V dropped 4 bases and J dropped 3 bases, with 21 bases sitting between them. This CDR3 has 17 residues. The V gene's germline CDR1 is MNHEY and CDR2 SVGAGI.

V and J are TRBV7-9 and TRBJ1-1; D is ambiguous. The CDR3 extends over 14 amino acids. Trimming stripped 5 bases from V and 5 bases from J, with 15 bases between. Germline lookup yields CDR1 SEHNR and CDR2 FQNEAQ (reference sequence). The CDR3 region is CASSAGVGRTEAFF. The CDR3 region has the DNA TGTGCCAGCAGCGCAGGTGTGGGTAGGACTGAAGCTTTCTTT.

V gene TRBV24-1 combines with J gene TRBJ2-7; TRBD2 is a possible D gene (5 bases). The germline gives CDR1 KGHDR, CDR2 SFDVKD. The V and J ends lost 9 bases and 7 bases respectively, with 15 bases between them. The length of the CDR3 is 12 residues. CDR3 DNA sequence: TGTGCCACCGGTCTCCCGACGGGGGAGCAGTACTTC. It encodes CATGLPTGEQYF.

The chain has TRBV3-1 and TRBJ1-5, with D possibly being TRBD1 (6 bases). Germline V gene data show CDR1 as LGHDT and CDR2 as YNNKEL (reference sequence). The CDR3 sequence is 16 residues long. V was trimmed by 5 bases and J by 5 bases, leaving 19 bases between them. The CDR3 nucleotides read TGTGCCAGCAGCTACCCCTGGACAGATGGAGATCAGCCCCAGCATTTT. Translating gives CASSYPWTDGDQPQHF.

The chain couples TRBV12-3 or TRBV12-4 to TRBJ2-2, with unresolved D. The V end was cut by 1 base, the J end by 0 bases, with 6 bases between. This CDR3 has 15 residues. The CDR3 DNA is TGTGCCAGCAGTTTAGACCAAACGAACACCGGGGAGCTGTTTTTT. Protein product: CASSLDQTNTGELFF.

The chain links TRBV3-1 to TRBJ1-6, with a weak D call TRBD1 (5 bases). This CDR3 spans 13 amino acids. Between the trimmed V and J ends, which lost 1 base and 10 bases, there was a span of 8 bases. CDR1 and CDR2 from the germline V gene are LGHDT and YNNKEL (reference sequence). CDR3 region: CASSQAGRSPLHF. The CDR3 DNA is TGTGCCAGCAGCCAAGCGGGGCGCTCACCCCTCCACTTT.

V and J are TRBV28 and TRBJ1-5, with TRBD1 as a possible D gene (6 bases). The CDR3 has 17 amino acids. The germline gives CDR1 MDHEN, CDR2 SYDVKM. Trimming stripped 6 bases from V and 3 bases from J, with 21 bases between. Written as DNA, the CDR3 is TGTGCCAGCAGCCCTTCTCCTGGACAGTCCCTCAATCAGCCCCAGCATTTT. It yields the protein CASSPSPGQSLNQPQHF.

This clonotype was observed a single time. The chain links TRBV20-1 to TRBJ1-4; D perhaps matches TRBD1 (5 bases). CDR3 length: 12 residues. V shed 5 bases and J shed 8 bases, with 12 bases lying between them. Germline assignment: CDR1 DFQATT and CDR2 SNEGSKA (reference sequence). In nucleotides, the CDR3 is TGCAGTGCTGGTCAGGGTGGAGAAAAACTGTTTTTT. Its translation is CSAGQGGEKLFF.

The chain carries TRBV12-3 or TRBV12-4 and TRBJ1-2; perhaps TRBD1 as D (6 bases). The CDR3 runs 12 residues. Trimming shortened V by 5 bases and J by 7 bases, and 11 bases separated the two germline ends. CDR3: CASSPGGLGYTF. In DNA, the CDR3 is TGTGCCAGCAGTCCGGGGGGGCTTGGCTACACCTTC.

This clonotype was seen at least ten times. This chain links TRBV3-1 with TRBJ2-1, with 11 bases matching TRBD2. The CDR3 extends over 17 amino acids. Germline V CDR1 and CDR2: LGHDT, YNNKEL (reference sequence). V was clipped by 1 base and J by 2 bases; unmatched bases: 4. The CDR3 sequence: CASSQGLAGSPYNEQFF. The CDR3 DNA follows: TGTGCCAGCAGCCAAGGACTAGCGGGGTCTCCCTACAATGAGCAGTTCTTC.

The chain joins TRBV30 to TRBJ2-3; D is undetermined. Trimming shortened V by 4 bases and J by 6 bases, and 17 bases separated the two germline ends. The CDR3 is made up of 14 amino acids. Germline CDR1 reads GTSNPN; CDR2 reads SVGIG (reference sequence). CDR3 amino acids: CAWNFRVTADTQYF. DNA for the CDR3: TGTGCCTGGAATTTTCGGGTTACCGCGGATACGCAGTATTTT.

This clonotype was observed at least ten times. The genes are TRBV12-3 or TRBV12-4 and TRBJ2-3; D may match TRBD1 or TRBD2 (5 bases each). Between the trimmed V and J ends, which lost 3 bases and 13 bases, there was a span of 20 bases. There are 14 residues in the CDR3. The CDR3 DNA sequence: TGTGCCAGCAGTTTTCTGTCGGAAAGCAGAGGGGAGTATTTT. It codes for CASSFLSESRGEYF.

The chain is built from TRBV20-1 and TRBJ2-3; D possibly uses TRBD1 or TRBD2 (5 bases each). The CDR3 is 15 amino acids. Trimming removed 5 bases from V and 2 bases from J, with 17 bases in between. Germline V gene sequence: CDR1 DFQATT, CDR2 SNEGSKA (reference sequence). CDR3 in amino acids: CSAFVEGPYTDTQYF. The CDR3 nucleotides are TGCAGTGCTTTCGTAGAGGGGCCCTACACAGATACGCAGTATTTT.

V gene TRBV6-1 combines with J gene TRBJ2-1; 7 bases fit TRBD1. Germline trimming cut 8 bases from V and 5 bases from J; bases unmatched to any gene: 12. CDR1 is MNHNS and CDR2 is SASEGT in the germline V gene. The CDR3 is 15 amino acids. CDR3 DNA sequence: TGTGCCAGCGGCCTACGAAGGGACAGAAACAATGAGCAGTTCTTC. It is translated as CASGLRRDRNNEQFF.

J is TRBJ2-7 and V is TRBV20-1; the match to TRBD2 covers 8 bases. The CDR3 contains 13 residues. Germline-derived CDR1 and CDR2 are DFQATT and SNEGSKA (reference sequence). The V and J ends lost 4 bases and 7 bases, in that order; junction bases with no gene match: 9. This CDR3 reads CSANLGTSREQYF. CDR3 in DNA: TGCAGTGCTAACCTAGGGACTAGTCGTGAGCAGTACTTC.

The J gene is TRBJ2-7, the V gene TRBV24-1; no definite D call. Germline lookup yields CDR1 KGHDR and CDR2 SFDVKD. The CDR3 extends over 13 amino acids. Trimming pared 4 bases from V and 7 bases from J, leaving 13 bases between. DNA for the CDR3: TGTGCCACCAGTGACCCGTCGACCCGGGAGCAGTACTTC. Translating it yields CATSDPSTREQYF.

This chain links TRBV28 with TRBJ2-7; D is tentatively TRBD1 or TRBD2 (5 bases each). Between the trimmed V and J ends, which lost 5 bases and 2 bases, there was a span of 22 bases. The CDR3 covers 17 residues. Germline-derived CDR1 and CDR2 are MDHEN and SYDVKM. CDR3 loop: CASSHFRDHDLPYEQYF. The CDR3 region has the DNA TGTGCCAGCAGTCATTTCCGGGACCATGATCTCCCCTACGAGCAGTACTTC.

The rearrangement uses TRBV20-1 and TRBJ1-3; 9 bases line up with TRBD1. The CDR3 length is 14 residues. Germline assignment: CDR1 DFQATT and CDR2 SNEGSKA (reference sequence). The V gene end was trimmed by 2 bases and the J gene end by 8 bases; junction bases not matched to a gene: 7. The CDR3 reads CSARPGQGIDTIYF. The CDR3 nucleotides are TGCAGTGCTAGACCGGGACAGGGTATAGACACCATATATTTT.

This chain uses TRBV5-1 with TRBJ2-1, with TRBD1 matching over 11 bases. The CDR3 extends over 15 amino acids. J was trimmed by 7 bases and V by 3 bases; bases with no gene match: 6. From germline, CDR1 is SGHRS and CDR2 YFSETQ. The CDR3 bases are TGCGCCAGCAGCTCCCGGACAGGGGGCGGAAATGAGCAGTTCTTC. The encoded protein is CASSSRTGGGNEQFF.

This clonotype was found once. The rearrangement joins TRBV6-5 to TRBJ2-1, with D perhaps matching TRBD2 (5 bases). The V gene lost 4 bases and the J gene lost 6 bases, with 16 bases spanning the gap. Germline V gene data show CDR1 as MNHEY and CDR2 as SVGAGI. The CDR3 consists of 15 residues. The CDR3 coding sequence is TGTGCCAGCAGTTCCCAGGTGGCGGGCCTCAATGAGCAGTTCTTC. Protein sequence: CASSSQVAGLNEQFF.

The rearrangement links TRBV20-1 to TRBJ2-7; the match to TRBD2 covers 13 bases. The length of the CDR3 is 16 residues. Germline CDR1 and CDR2: DFQATT and SNEGSKA (reference sequence). J was trimmed by 1 base and V by 2 bases; bases with no gene match: 5. CDR3 bases: TGCAGTGCTAGACCCGGGACTAGCGGGATATCCTACGAGCAGTACTTC. Translating gives CSARPGTSGISYEQYF.

In its sample, this clonotype was seen a few times. The chain's CDR3 is CSAGGTSGYNEQFF. In nucleotides, the CDR3 is TGCAGTGCAGGGGGGACTAGCGGTTACAATGAGCAGTTCTTC. V and J are TRBV20-1 and TRBJ2-1; the match to TRBD2 covers 11 bases. Germline CDR1 DFQATT, CDR2 SNEGSKA (reference sequence). The CDR3 has 14 amino acids. Unmatched junction bases numbered 5, after V lost 6 bases and J lost 4 bases.

The rearrangement uses TRBV2 and TRBJ2-2; possibly TRBD2 for D (5 bases). The CDR3 extends over 13 amino acids. The germline V gene has CDR1 SNHLY and CDR2 FYNNEI. The ends were cut back, 6 bases at V and 4 bases at J, with 9 bases in the middle. CDR3 DNA sequence: TGTGCCAGCAGACCTGGAGGCACCGGGGAGCTGTTTTTT. It is translated as CASRPGGTGELFF.

This clonotype has at least ten counts. The rearrangement uses TRBV4-3 and TRBJ2-2; 8 positions agree with TRBD1. There are 18 residues in the CDR3. V shed 0 bases, J shed 5 bases, and the junction held 11 bases outside the gene matches. From germline, CDR1 is LGHNA and CDR2 YSLEER. The CDR3 spells CASSQDAFGQGWTGELFF. CDR3 sequence (DNA): TGCGCCAGCAGCCAAGATGCGTTCGGACAGGGTTGGACCGGGGAGCTGTTTTTT.

The chain uses TRBV24-1 and TRBJ2-2; 8 positions match TRBD2. Germline CDR1 and CDR2: KGHDR and SFDVKD. V dropped 0 bases and J dropped 1; count of bases not matched to a gene: 9. The CDR3 is made up of 19 amino acids. CDR3 nucleotide sequence: TGTGCCACCAGTGATTTGCCCCAATTAGCGGGAAAGAACACCGGGGAGCTGTTTTTT. Translated, it gives CATSDLPQLAGKNTGELFF.

The table lists this clonotype with a few counts. Here the CDR3 DNA reads TGCAGCGTTGCTCCGGTAACTGAAGCTTTCTTT. This sequence encodes CSVAPVTEAFF. J is TRBJ1-1 and V is TRBV29-1; no firm D call. Trimming pared 4 bases from V and 5 bases from J, leaving 8 bases between. Germline CDR1 SQVTM, CDR2 ANQGSEA. The CDR3 loop spans 11 amino acids.